Ten or more counts support the clone carrying this TCR beta chain. The source of the sample is a study of T cells in Graves' hyperthyroidism and ophthalmopathy. The germline V gene encodes CDR1 MDHEN and CDR2 SYDVKM. The CDR3 has 14 residues. The ends were cut back, 7 bases at V and 0 bases at J, with 12 bases in the middle. Amplified TCR beta CDR3 regions derived from RNA transcripts. HTBI primers were the set used in a first-round RT-PCR of the TCR CDR3. TCRdb re-called the multiplex PCR reads with MiXCR, one entry per CDR3 protein. The sample includes approximately 410,000 distinct CDR3 sequences, 12% to 15% of them seen just once.

The sequence came from a woman under 30 with Graves' hyperthyroidism. V gene TRBV28 combines with J gene TRBJ1-2, with TRBD1 as a possible D gene (5 bases). The source material was blood. CDR3 residues: CASKGSTANYGYTF. The DNA of the CDR3 is TGTGCCAGCAAGGGGAGTACCGCTAACTATGGCTACACCTTC.